The source of this TCR beta chain is a study of cytomegalovirus exposure and HLA in healthy donors. V lost 5 bases and J lost 4, with 11 bases in between. Germline V lookup: CDR1 KGHSH, CDR2 LQKENI. There are 13 residues in the CDR3. The study's findings and limits: An analysis that was carried out later associated 16,000 or so TCR beta sequences with HLA alleles at 0.05 false discovery rate.

13 Jbeta primers and 60 Vbeta primers were used for the PCR. The table came from immunoSEQ multiplex PCR; TCRdb's copy has only in-frame clones and leaves some out. The sample holds under 150,000 clones, around 73% seen once. This clone appeared once. Its antigen is as yet unknown. The sample was PBMCs. The V gene is TRBV18, the J gene TRBJ2-5; D might be TRBD2 (6 bases). The receptor comes from a man aged 50-59 years in good health and CMV-seronegative. The CDR3 region is CASSSGDLETQYF. DNA of the CDR3: TGTGCCAGCTCATCGGGAGATTTAGAGACCCAGTACTTC. Full variable domain (rest looked up from reference TRBV18 and TRBJ2-5): NAGVMQNPRHLVRRRGQEARLRCSPMKGHSHVYWYRQLPEEGLKFMVYLQKENIIDESGMPKERFSAEFPKEGPSILRIQQVVRGDSAAYFCASSSGDLETQYFGPGTRLLVL.